These T cell receptor beta chains were read from a single sample in a study of T-cell reconstitution after alpha-beta-depleted transplantation in children. TCRdb passed the PCR reads through MiXCR, listing each CDR3 protein once. This sample has around 680,000 distinct CDR3 sequences; roughly 15% occur once, and the top ten carry approximately 1%. The material sequenced was PBMCs from the stem cell graft donor, taken from the stem cell graft. These receptors all stem from a human donor who donated a stem cell graft to a child with acute myeloid leukemia. CDR3s include the opening cysteine and the closing phenylalanine or tryptophan. The order of the fields is V gene, J gene, clone size, D gene, CDR3 protein, CDR3 DNA. D genes are given only for firm matches. Only part of the rows carry a size: once, few, many, or a class if the clone is expanded.

TRBV20-1,TRBJ1-5,many,TRBD1,CSARADRGRGQPQHF,TGCAGTGCTAGAGCGGACAGGGGGCGAGGCCAGCCCCAGCATTTT
TRBV13,TRBJ2-2,few,TRBD1,CASSSRDSDTGELFF,TGTGCCAGCAGCTCGAGGGACAGCGACACCGGGGAGCTGTTTTTT
TRBV7-7,TRBJ2-2,few,NA,CASSLYAASSLWSGELFF,TGTGCCAGCAGCTTATATGCGGCCTCATCCCTCTGGTCCGGGGAGCTGTTTTTT
TRBV4-1,TRBJ1-5,NA,NA,CASSQGQANQPQHF,TGCGCCAGCAGCCAAGGGCAAGCAAATCAGCCCCAGCATTTT
TRBV2,TRBJ1-2,few,NA,CASSERGYTF,TGTGCCAGCAGTGAAAGGGGCTACACCTTC
TRBV20-1,TRBJ2-1,NA,TRBD2,CSARHTGTSGGLYNEQFF,TGCAGTGCTAGGCACACGGGGACTAGCGGGGGCCTCTACAATGAGCAGTTCTTC
TRBV6-5,TRBJ2-3,many,NA,CASSYWSGGTDTQYF,TGTGCCAGCAGTTACTGGAGTGGGGGGACAGATACGCAGTATTTT
TRBV6-5,TRBJ2-7,few,NA,CASSYSSEELYEQYF,TGTGCCAGCAGTTACTCTTCCGAGGAGCTCTACGAGCAGTACTTC
TRBV9,TRBJ2-4,NA,NA,CASSVADNGNIQYF,TGTGCCAGCAGCGTAGCCGACAATGGGAACATTCAGTACTTC
TRBV20-1,TRBJ2-3,many,NA,CSSRGSGTDTQYF,TGCAGTTCCCGTGGTTCCGGCACAGATACGCAGTATTTT
TRBV29-1,TRBJ2-5,many,TRBD2,CSVDPGGQETQYF,TGCAGCGTTGATCCCGGGGGGCAAGAGACCCAGTACTTC
TRBV14,TRBJ2-7,NA,NA,CASSHGGSYEQYF,TGTGCCAGCAGCCATGGGGGTTCCTACGAGCAGTACTTC
TRBV12-3/TRBV12-4,TRBJ2-3,many,NA,CASSFSGGEDTQYF,TGTGCCAGCAGTTTCAGTGGGGGCGAGGATACGCAGTATTTT
TRBV4-1,TRBJ1-1,NA,NA,CASSQAVGTEAFF,TGCGCCAGCAGCCAGGCAGTTGGCACTGAAGCTTTCTTT
TRBV5-1,TRBJ2-3,few,NA,CASSPAGGPDTQYF,TGCGCCAGCAGCCCTGCCGGGGGCCCAGATACGCAGTATTTT
TRBV10-3,TRBJ2-3,many,TRBD1,CAISVGTGAGMGIDTQYF,TGTGCCATCAGTGTAGGGACAGGGGCTGGGATGGGGATCGATACGCAGTATTTT
TRBV20-1,TRBJ2-7,NA,NA,CSARDDDNDEQYF,TGCAGTGCTAGAGATGACGACAACGACGAGCAGTACTTC
TRBV20-1,TRBJ1-3,many,NA,CSASEKSQAGNTIYF,TGCAGTGCTAGCGAAAAGAGCCAGGCTGGAAACACCATATATTTT
TRBV24-1,TRBJ2-1,NA,NA,CATERGTDNEQFF,TGTGCCACCGAACGGGGGACGGACAATGAGCAGTTCTTC
TRBV5-1,TRBJ2-5,many,NA,CASSSQPQETQYF,TGCGCCAGCAGCTCACAGCCCCAAGAGACCCAGTACTTC
TRBV10-3,TRBJ2-1,many,TRBD2,CAISESSGGVNEQFF,TGTGCCATCAGTGAATCTAGCGGGGGTGTGAATGAGCAGTTCTTC
TRBV7-3,TRBJ2-1,many,NA,CASSLIASREQFF,TGTGCCAGCAGCCTCATAGCCTCTCGCGAGCAGTTCTTC
TRBV6-1,TRBJ1-6,NA,NA,CASRLGRLNSPLHF,TGTGCCAGCAGGCTCGGACGGTTAAATTCACCCCTCCACTTT
TRBV7-8,TRBJ2-5,few,TRBD2,CASSPPSGGGETQYF,TGTGCCAGCAGCCCTCCTAGCGGGGGGGGAGAGACCCAGTACTTC
TRBV2,TRBJ1-5,few,NA,CASSIVADNNQPQHF,TGTGCCAGCAGTATCGTCGCGGATAATAATCAGCCCCAGCATTTT
TRBV7-9,TRBJ2-1,NA,TRBD1,CASSLAAGGAYNEQFF,TGTGCCAGCAGCTTAGCGGCAGGGGGTGCCTACAATGAGCAGTTCTTC
TRBV20-1,TRBJ2-7,many,TRBD1,CSASSYGTGSSYEQYF,TGCAGTGCTAGTAGTTACGGGACAGGGAGCTCCTACGAGCAGTACTTC
TRBV20-1,TRBJ1-1,few,NA,CSALFRGTEAFF,TGCAGTGCTTTATTCAGGGGCACTGAAGCTTTCTTT
TRBV20-1,TRBJ2-4,NA,TRBD2,CSARDLAGGVKNIQYF,TGCAGTGCTAGAGATCTAGCGGGGGGGGTCAAAAACATTCAGTACTTC
TRBV5-1,TRBJ2-1,NA,NA,CASSSIPGYSYNEQFF,TGCGCCAGCAGTTCAATTCCAGGATACTCCTACAATGAGCAGTTCTTC
TRBV9,TRBJ2-2,NA,NA,CASSVPKEAMNTGELFF,TGTGCCAGCAGCGTGCCAAAAGAGGCGATGAACACCGGGGAGCTGTTTTTT
TRBV20-1,TRBJ1-6,many,NA,CSARLGVTSPLHF,TGCAGTGCTAGACTGGGGGTGACTTCACCCCTCCACTTT
TRBV9,TRBJ1-1,few,TRBD1,CASSAWTGDTEAFF,TGTGCCAGCAGCGCCTGGACAGGGGACACTGAAGCTTTCTTT
TRBV7-2,TRBJ1-1,NA,NA,CASSLGGAPNTEAFF,TGTGCCAGCAGCTTAGGAGGGGCACCCAACACTGAAGCTTTCTTT
TRBV9,TRBJ2-3,many,NA,CASSVDKGWTDTQYF,TGTGCCAGCAGCGTAGATAAGGGGTGGACAGATACGCAGTATTTT
TRBV5-1,TRBJ2-1,many,NA,CASGEGEQFF,TGCGCCAGCGGTGAGGGCGAGCAGTTCTTC